This T cell receptor beta chain was identified in a study of OX40 agonist ivuxolimab in advanced cancers. Regarding the research as a whole: Ivuxolimab, which targeted the costimulatory receptor OX40 (CD134), was an agonistic, fully human IgG2 monoclonal antibody. A male proportion of around 81% and a mean age of approximately 61 years, ranging from about 23 to 90, were recorded for the dose-escalation cohort. The paper reports the monotherapy dose-escalation portion (N of about 54 patients) of the phase I ivuxolimab trial. Of the roughly 51 dose-escalation patients, hepatocellular carcinoma was present in 19, melanoma in around 15, renal cell carcinoma in 9 and head and neck cancer in 9. Peripheral TCRbeta sequencing was intended to test whether TCR sequence diversity was altered and clonal T-cell expansion was caused by ivuxolimab. Patients were allowed to have had prior anti-PD-1, anti-PD-L1 or anti-CTLA-4 therapy, and 40% of the dose-escalation patients had previously received checkpoint inhibitors. Intravenous ivuxolimab was administered to patients every 2 weeks at six dose levels: 0.01, 0.1, 0.3, 1.5, 3 and 10 mg/kg. Partial responses occurred in three dose-escalation patients, of whom one had hepatocellular carcinoma and two had cutaneous melanoma.

Study-wide conclusions, independent of this receptor: After ivuxolimab, CD8+ T cells had more expanded clones than CD4+ T cells on average. Partial responders in the 0.1-3.0 mg/kg groups had among the lowest normalized peripheral clonal expansion, especially among CD8+ T cells. At doses of 0.1 to 3.0 mg/kg, clonal expansion of both CD4+ and CD8+ T cells in blood was seen between baseline and week 6. The antigen specificity of the peripheral T cells that underwent clonal expansion was not determined. Low levels of normalized T-cell clonal expansion were also seen in some patients who did not respond.

Patients with autoimmune disease history or receiving systemic immunosuppression were excluded from the trial. Peripheral blood for TCR sequencing was collected from all dose cohorts at baseline, on cycle 4 day 1, and on cycle 7 day 1. The samples were taken from a phase I, first-in-human, multicenter, open-label dose-escalation trial of ivuxolimab. Adults with locally advanced or metastatic melanoma, renal cell, hepatocellular, or head and neck squamous cell carcinoma were enrolled in the trial. CD4+ and CD8+ T cells were sorted separately from peripheral blood before TCR sequencing. Remarks on this clone: The antigen this receptor binds is unknown. The sample holds no much larger clone one base away, and base qualities are not on file.

From cysteine to phenylalanine, the CDR3 is 17 amino acids long. The CDR3 DNA has 51 bases and is translated from base 1. For sequencing of the TCRbeta CDR3 region, genomic DNA was extracted from the sorted cells. TCRbeta CDR3 regions were sequenced using the immunoSEQ Assay. The table was pulled from immuneACCESS by TCRdb, which kept in-frame rearrangements only. Such tables lose some clones; where checked, under half of the loss comes from unresolved V genes, and the rest has no known cause. The sample data list some 100,000 clones, and around 84% of these were observed just once. The biggest ten clones account for 1.1% of the sample.

The chain uses TRBV21-1 and TRBJ1-2; TRBD1 reflects the table's D call only, with no check against the DNA. TRBV21-1 has pseudogene status. The receptor comes from an adult with an advanced solid tumor such as melanoma, head and neck, liver or kidney cancer. The material sequenced was CD4+ or CD8+ T cells sorted from blood, taken in a trial of the OX40 agonist ivuxolimab. The DNA sequence is TGTGCCAGCAGCAAAAGAATTCTGGGCAGGGGAAACTATGGCTACACCTTC. Its coded protein is CASSKRILGRGNYGYTF.